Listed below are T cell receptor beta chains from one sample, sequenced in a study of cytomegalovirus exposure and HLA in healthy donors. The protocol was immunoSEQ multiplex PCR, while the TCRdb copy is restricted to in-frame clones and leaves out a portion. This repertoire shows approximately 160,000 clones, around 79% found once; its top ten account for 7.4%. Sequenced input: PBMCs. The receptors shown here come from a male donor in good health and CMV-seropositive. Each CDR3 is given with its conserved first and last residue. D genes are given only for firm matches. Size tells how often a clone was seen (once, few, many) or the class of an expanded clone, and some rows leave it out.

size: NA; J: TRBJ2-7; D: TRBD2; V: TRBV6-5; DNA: TGTGCCAGCAGTTACCCGACTAGCGGGGGACGATACGAGCAGTACTTC; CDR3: CASSYPTSGGRYEQYF
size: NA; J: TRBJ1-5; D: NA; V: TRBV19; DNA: TGTGCCAGTAGTATGGAGGGATCAAGCAATCAGCCCCAGCATTTT; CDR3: CASSMEGSSNQPQHF
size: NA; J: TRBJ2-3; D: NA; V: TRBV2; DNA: TGTGCCAGCAGTGCCCGGACAGCTAGCACAGATACGCAGTATTTT; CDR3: CASSARTASTDTQYF
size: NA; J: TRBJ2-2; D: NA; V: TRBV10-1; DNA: TGCGCCAGCAGTGAGGTTAGCGGCACCGGGGAGCTGTTTTTT; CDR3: CASSEVSGTGELFF
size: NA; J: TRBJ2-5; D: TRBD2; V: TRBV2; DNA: TGTGCCAGCAGTGGTGATAGCGGGGGGTTACAAGAGACCCAGTACTTC; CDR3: CASSGDSGGLQETQYF
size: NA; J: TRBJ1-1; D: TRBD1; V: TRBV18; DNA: TGTGCCAGCTCACCCGGCAGGGGGCTAGACGGCACTGAAGCTTTCTTT; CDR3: CASSPGRGLDGTEAFF
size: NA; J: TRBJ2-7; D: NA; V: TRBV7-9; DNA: TGTGCCAGCAAAACCGGGATCGACACCCACGAGCAGTACTTC; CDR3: CASKTGIDTHEQYF
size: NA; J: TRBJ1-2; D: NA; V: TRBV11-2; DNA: TGTGCCAGCAGCACGTTGGGTCCAGGGGCCACGAATGGCTACACCTTC; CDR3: CASSTLGPGATNGYTF
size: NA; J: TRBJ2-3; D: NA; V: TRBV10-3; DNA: TGTGCCATCAGTGATTGGGGTTCTAGCACAGATTCGCAGTATTTT; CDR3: CAISDWGSSTDSQYF
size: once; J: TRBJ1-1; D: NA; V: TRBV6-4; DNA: TGTGCCAGCAGTGAGCGGGGGGGCACTGAAGCTTTCTTT; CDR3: CASSERGGTEAFF
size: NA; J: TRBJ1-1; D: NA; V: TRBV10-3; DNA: TGTGCCATCAGTGAAAGGAGGTCAGACACTGAAGCTTTCTTT; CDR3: CAISERRSDTEAFF
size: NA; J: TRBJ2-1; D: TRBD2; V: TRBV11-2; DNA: TGTGCCAGCAGCTTAGCGGGGGGCTACAATGAGCAGTTCTTC; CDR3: CASSLAGGYNEQFF
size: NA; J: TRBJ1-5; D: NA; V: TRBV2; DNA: TGTGCCAGCAGTGAAGTCCAGGGTTCAGGTCAGCCCCAGCATTTT; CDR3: CASSEVQGSGQPQHF
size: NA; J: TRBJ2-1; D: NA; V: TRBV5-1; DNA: TGCGCCAGCAGCTTCCCTCAGAGACTAACGGGCCCCATGGGGCAGTTCTTC; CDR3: CASSFPQRLTGPMGQFF
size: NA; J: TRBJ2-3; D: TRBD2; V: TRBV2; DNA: TGTGCCAGCAGGGGGCTAGCGGGGGGGGATACGCAGTATTTT; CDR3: CASRGLAGGDTQYF
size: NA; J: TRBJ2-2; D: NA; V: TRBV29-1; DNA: TGCAGCGAGTTGCGGGACGGGGAGCTGTTTTTT; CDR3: CSELRDGELFF
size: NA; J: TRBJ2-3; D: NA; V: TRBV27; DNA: TGTGCCAGCAGTTTAAACAGGCCCATGGATACGCAGTATTTT; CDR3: CASSLNRPMDTQYF
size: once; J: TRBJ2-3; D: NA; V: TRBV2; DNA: TGTGCCAGCAGTCGCTCAGGGGGGGATACGCAGTATTTT; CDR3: CASSRSGGDTQYF
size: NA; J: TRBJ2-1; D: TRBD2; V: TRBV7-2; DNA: TGTGCCAGCAGCTCTCTTGGAGTCGGGACTAGCCCCTACAATGAGCAGTTCTTC; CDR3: CASSSLGVGTSPYNEQFF
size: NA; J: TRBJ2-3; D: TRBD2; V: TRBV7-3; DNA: TGTGCCAGCAGCCCAAGGGCGGGGGGGCTCACAGCCACAGATACGCAGTATTTT; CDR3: CASSPRAGGLTATDTQYF
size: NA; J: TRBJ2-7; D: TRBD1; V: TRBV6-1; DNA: TGTGCCAGCAGTGAGGGACAGGGGTCCTACGAGCAGTACTTC; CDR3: CASSEGQGSYEQYF
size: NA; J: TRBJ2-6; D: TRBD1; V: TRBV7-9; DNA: TGTGCCAGCAGCTTAGGTCAGTGGACAGGGGATGGGGCCAACGTCCTGACTTTC; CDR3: CASSLGQWTGDGANVLTF
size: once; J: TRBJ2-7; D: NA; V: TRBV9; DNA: TGTGCCAGCTATTATAGCGGTTACTCCTACGAGCAGTACTTC; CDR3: CASYYSGYSYEQYF
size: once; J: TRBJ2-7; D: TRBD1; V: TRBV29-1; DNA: TGCAGCGTGGGGACAGGGAGGAACTCCTACGAGCAGTACTTC; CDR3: CSVGTGRNSYEQYF
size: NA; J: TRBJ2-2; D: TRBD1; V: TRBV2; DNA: TGTGCCAGCAGTGTTCACCAGGGGGACACCGGGGAGCTGTTTTTT; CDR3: CASSVHQGDTGELFF
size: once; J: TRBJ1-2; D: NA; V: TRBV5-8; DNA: TGTGCCAGCAGCTTGGGGAGGGAACCTAACTATGGCTACACCTTC; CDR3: CASSLGREPNYGYTF
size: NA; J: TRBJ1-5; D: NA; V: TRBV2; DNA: TGTGCCAGCAGCCTTTCTACAGGTTACGGACCCCAGCATTTT; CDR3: CASSLSTGYGPQHF
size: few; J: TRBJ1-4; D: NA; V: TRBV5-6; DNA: TGTGCCAGCAGCTTTATTGATGAAAAACTGTTTTTT; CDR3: CASSFIDEKLFF
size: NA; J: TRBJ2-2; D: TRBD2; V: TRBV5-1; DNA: TGCGCCAGCAGCTTACTAGCGGGGGGGCGGACCGGGGAGCTGTTTTTT; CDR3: CASSLLAGGRTGELFF
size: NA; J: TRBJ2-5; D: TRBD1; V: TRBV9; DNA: TGTGCCAGCAGCGTATCCGGACAGGGGGGAGAGACCCAGTACTTC; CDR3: CASSVSGQGGETQYF
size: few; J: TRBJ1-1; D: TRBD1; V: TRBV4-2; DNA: TGTGCCAGCAGCCAAATAAGGGGGCTGGACACTGAAGCTTTCTTT; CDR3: CASSQIRGLDTEAFF
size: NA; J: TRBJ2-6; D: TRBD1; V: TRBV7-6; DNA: TGTGCCAGCAGCTTGGCAGGGGGCTTGTCTGGGGCCAACGTCCTGACTTTC; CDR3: CASSLAGGLSGANVLTF